These T cell receptor beta chains were read from a single sample in a study of T-cell reconstitution after alpha-beta-depleted transplantation in children. TCRdb reprocessed the PCR reads with MiXCR, giving one entry per CDR3 protein. The data show about 610,000 distinct CDR3 sequences, 10% to 13% seen once. Sequenced material: PBMCs from the stem cell graft donor, taken from the stem cell graft. The receptors come from a human donor who donated a stem cell graft to a child with acute myeloid leukemia. Both conserved end residues are part of each CDR3. D genes are given only for firm matches. The size entry is marked missing in some rows and otherwise reads once, few, many or a size class.

clone_size: few
j_call: TRBJ2-3
v_call: TRBV7-9
cdr3_length: 13
d_call: .
cdr3_aa: CASSSTAADTQYF
cdr3_nt: TGTGCCAGCAGCTCGACGGCTGCGGATACGCAGTATTTT

clone_size: .
j_call: TRBJ2-5
v_call: TRBV7-9
cdr3_length: 14
d_call: TRBD2
cdr3_aa: CASSSAGGQETQYF
cdr3_nt: TGTGCCAGCAGCAGCGCGGGAGGCCAAGAGACCCAGTACTTC

clone_size: many
j_call: TRBJ2-1
v_call: TRBV29-1
cdr3_length: 13
d_call: TRBD2
cdr3_aa: CSVDRGGSDEQFF
cdr3_nt: TGCAGCGTCGACCGGGGCGGGAGTGATGAGCAGTTCTTC

clone_size: .
j_call: TRBJ2-1
v_call: TRBV20-1
cdr3_length: 15
d_call: .
cdr3_aa: CSATNRDPPYNEQFF
cdr3_nt: TGCAGTGCTACTAACCGGGACCCCCCCTACAATGAGCAGTTCTTC

clone_size: many
j_call: TRBJ2-1
v_call: TRBV5-1
cdr3_length: 16
d_call: TRBD1
cdr3_aa: CASSLAGQVAYNEQFF
cdr3_nt: TGCGCCAGCAGCTTGGCAGGACAGGTTGCCTACAATGAGCAGTTCTTC

clone_size: .
j_call: TRBJ2-4
v_call: TRBV6-5
cdr3_length: 15
d_call: .
cdr3_aa: CASSYAGSGKNIQYF
cdr3_nt: TGTGCCAGCAGTTACGCGGGATCTGGCAAAAACATTCAGTACTTC

clone_size: many
j_call: TRBJ2-2
v_call: TRBV12-3/TRBV12-4
cdr3_length: 17
d_call: TRBD1
cdr3_aa: CASSFLKDRGFTGELFF
cdr3_nt: TGTGCCAGCAGTTTTCTTAAGGACAGGGGCTTCACCGGGGAGCTGTTTTTT

clone_size: .
j_call: TRBJ2-7
v_call: TRBV4-3
cdr3_length: 15
d_call: .
cdr3_aa: CASSQDRTTTYEQYF
cdr3_nt: TGCGCCAGCAGCCAAGACAGGACTACCACCTACGAGCAGTACTTC

clone_size: .
j_call: TRBJ1-4
v_call: TRBV29-1
cdr3_length: 13
d_call: TRBD1
cdr3_aa: CSVAQGGSEKLFF
cdr3_nt: TGCAGCGTTGCCCAGGGGGGAAGTGAAAAACTGTTTTTT

clone_size: few
j_call: TRBJ2-7
v_call: TRBV24-1
cdr3_length: 13
d_call: TRBD1
cdr3_aa: CATGDRGSYEQYF
cdr3_nt: TGTGCCACCGGGGACAGGGGCTCCTACGAGCAGTACTTC

clone_size: many
j_call: TRBJ2-1
v_call: TRBV5-1
cdr3_length: 14
d_call: .
cdr3_aa: CASSSPSSYNEQFF
cdr3_nt: TGCGCCAGCAGCTCCCCAAGCTCCTACAATGAGCAGTTCTTC

clone_size: once
j_call: TRBJ2-7
v_call: TRBV20-1
cdr3_length: 14
d_call: TRBD2
cdr3_aa: CSAPTSGRSYEQYF
cdr3_nt: TGCAGTGCCCCAACTAGCGGGAGGTCCTACGAGCAGTACTTC

clone_size: .
j_call: TRBJ2-1
v_call: TRBV29-1
cdr3_length: 12
d_call: .
cdr3_aa: CSVRAPGGEQFF
cdr3_nt: TGCAGCGTGCGGGCCCCCGGCGGTGAGCAGTTCTTC

clone_size: .
j_call: TRBJ1-6
v_call: TRBV12-3/TRBV12-4
cdr3_length: 16
d_call: .
cdr3_aa: CASSPQERGVNSPLHF
cdr3_nt: TGTGCCAGCAGTCCGCAGGAGAGGGGAGTCAATTCACCCCTCCACTTT

clone_size: .
j_call: TRBJ2-7
v_call: TRBV5-6
cdr3_length: 11
d_call: TRBD1
cdr3_aa: CASSSDREEYF
cdr3_nt: TGTGCCAGCAGCTCTGACAGGGAAGAGTACTTC

clone_size: few
j_call: TRBJ2-1
v_call: TRBV7-6
cdr3_length: 15
d_call: .
cdr3_aa: CASSRQIVGNNEQFF
cdr3_nt: TGTGCCAGCAGCCGCCAAATCGTTGGTAACAATGAGCAGTTCTTC

clone_size: few
j_call: TRBJ2-1
v_call: TRBV7-2
cdr3_length: 14
d_call: TRBD2
cdr3_aa: CASSSWAGADEQFF
cdr3_nt: TGTGCCAGCAGCTCCTGGGCGGGAGCTGATGAGCAGTTCTTC

clone_size: few
j_call: TRBJ1-4
v_call: TRBV28
cdr3_length: 12
d_call: TRBD1
cdr3_aa: CASGTVQEKLFF
cdr3_nt: TGTGCCAGCGGGACAGTTCAGGAAAAACTGTTTTTT

clone_size: few
j_call: TRBJ2-7
v_call: TRBV20-1
cdr3_length: 11
d_call: .
cdr3_aa: CSAMNSYEQYF
cdr3_nt: TGCAGTGCTATGAACAGCTACGAGCAGTACTTC

clone_size: once
j_call: TRBJ2-2
v_call: TRBV30
cdr3_length: 12
d_call: .
cdr3_aa: CAGTGNTGELFF
cdr3_nt: TGTGCCGGGACCGGGAACACCGGGGAGCTGTTTTTT

clone_size: .
j_call: TRBJ2-1
v_call: TRBV3-1
cdr3_length: 19
d_call: TRBD2
cdr3_aa: CASSPGTSGMEVSYNEQFF
cdr3_nt: TGTGCCAGCAGCCCCGGGACTAGCGGGATGGAGGTCTCCTACAATGAGCAGTTCTTC

clone_size: many
j_call: TRBJ2-1
v_call: TRBV12-3/TRBV12-4
cdr3_length: 16
d_call: .
cdr3_aa: CASSLFALVGNNEQFF
cdr3_nt: TGTGCCAGCAGTTTATTCGCCCTAGTTGGGAACAATGAGCAGTTCTTC

clone_size: few
j_call: TRBJ2-1
v_call: TRBV24-1
cdr3_length: 14
d_call: .
cdr3_aa: CATSDLGTLDEQFF
cdr3_nt: TGTGCCACCAGTGATTTGGGGACTTTGGATGAGCAGTTCTTC

clone_size: few
j_call: TRBJ2-1
v_call: TRBV5-1
cdr3_length: 14
d_call: TRBD2
cdr3_aa: CASSLGRELDEQFF
cdr3_nt: TGCGCCAGCAGCTTGGGGCGGGAGTTAGATGAGCAGTTCTTC

clone_size: many
j_call: TRBJ1-5
v_call: TRBV6-5
cdr3_length: 15
d_call: .
cdr3_aa: CASSPQRTSNQPQHF
cdr3_nt: TGTGCCAGCAGCCCCCAGCGAACCAGCAATCAGCCCCAGCATTTT

clone_size: .
j_call: TRBJ2-3
v_call: TRBV7-3
cdr3_length: 16
d_call: .
cdr3_aa: CASSPGGHWSTDTQYF
cdr3_nt: TGTGCCAGCAGCCCCGGCGGGCACTGGAGCACAGATACGCAGTATTTT

clone_size: few
j_call: TRBJ2-7
v_call: TRBV3-1
cdr3_length: 13
d_call: .
cdr3_aa: CASSQSRGGEQYF
cdr3_nt: TGTGCCAGCAGCCAGTCCAGGGGTGGAGAGCAGTACTTC

clone_size: few
j_call: TRBJ2-2
v_call: TRBV12-3/TRBV12-4
cdr3_length: 14
d_call: .
cdr3_aa: CASLSLAVTGELFF
cdr3_nt: TGTGCCAGCCTCTCCCTAGCTGTGACCGGGGAGCTGTTTTTT